Listed below are T cell receptor beta chains from one sample, sequenced in a study of T cells after somatic rescue of genetic block. The assay was immunoSEQ multiplex PCR, and TCRdb's table has in-frame clones only and misses some. The sample holds over 12,000 clones; 72% are singletons and the top ten take more than 13%. The sequencing sample was made of peripheral blood mononuclear cells (PBMCs). The receptors derive from a boy younger than 18. Both conserved end residues are part of each CDR3. A D gene is named only where the DNA matches it firmly. A row's size may be missing; if present it is once, few, many or a size class.

.,TRBJ2-3,TRBV5-6,.,TGTGCCAGCAGCTTGGGGTTACCTAGCACAGATACGCAGTATTTT,CASSLGLPSTDTQYF
medium-sized,TRBJ2-2,TRBV19,.,TGTGCCAGTAGTATGCTCATGGAGGCGGCAGGAGCCGGGGAGCTGTTTTTT,CASSMLMEAAGAGELFF
.,TRBJ2-5,TRBV2,TRBD2,TGTGCCAGCAGTGATCGTCGTGGGCTAGCGGGGCCCCAGTACTTC,CASSDRRGLAGPQYF
.,TRBJ1-2,TRBV18,.,TGTGCCAGCTCACACTCGGAGGGGAACTATGGCTACACCTTC,CASSHSEGNYGYTF
.,TRBJ2-5,TRBV5-1,.,TGCGCCAGCGGGCTTGGGCTTCAAGAGACCCAGTACTTC,CASGLGLQETQYF
.,TRBJ2-4,TRBV5-5,.,TGTGCCAGCAGCAGCCGACAGGCCCCTATAGCGAAAAACATTCAGTACTTC,CASSSRQAPIAKNIQYF
.,TRBJ2-7,TRBV11-2,.,TGTGCCAGCAGCTCCCGGACTTTCTCCTACGAGCAGTACTTC,CASSSRTFSYEQYF
.,TRBJ2-3,TRBV5-1,.,TGCGCCAGCAGCTTGATTGTGAATATAGCGCAGTATTTT,CASSLIVNIAQYF
few,TRBJ2-7,TRBV5-4,.,TGTGCCAGCAGCTTGGCCCCGACTATCTACGAGCAGTACTTC,CASSLAPTIYEQYF
.,TRBJ1-1,TRBV7-3,TRBD1,TGTGCCAGCAGCTTAATTGAAGGCAGGGGGCCTTTTAACACTGAAGCTTTCTTT,CASSLIEGRGPFNTEAFF
few,TRBJ2-7,TRBV30,.,TGTGCCTGGAGTGGGTATGGCGAGCAGTACTTC,CAWSGYGEQYF
.,TRBJ1-2,TRBV19,TRBD1,TGTGCCAGTAGCCGACAGGGCGAAAGCTATGGCTACACCTTC,CASSRQGESYGYTF
.,TRBJ2-2,TRBV6-5,.,TGTGCCAGCAGTCTACAACAGGGAAACACCGGGGAGCTGTTTTTT,CASSLQQGNTGELFF
.,TRBJ1-6,TRBV5-3,.,TGTGCCAGAAGCTTCAGGGTTAAGGGAGTTAAGTCACCCCTCCACTTT,CARSFRVKGVKSPLHF
.,TRBJ1-2,TRBV10-3,TRBD1,TGTGCCATCAGTGATGGCGGGACAGGGTTAAGGGGCTACACCTTC,CAISDGGTGLRGYTF
.,TRBJ2-7,TRBV29-1,TRBD2,TGCAGCGTAAATGGACTAGCGGGACCTTACGAGCAGTGCTTC,CSVNGLAGPYEQCF
.,TRBJ2-7,TRBV5-1,.,TGCGCCAGCAGCTTAGGGCAGCTCTCCTACGAGCAGTACTTC,CASSLGQLSYEQYF
.,TRBJ2-3,TRBV6-1,.,TGTGCCAGCATGCTCACCGCCCTCACAGATACGCAGTATTTT,CASMLTALTDTQYF
once,TRBJ1-1,TRBV19,.,TGTGCCAGTAGTACAACACGTCAACTTGGGGCTTTCTTT,CASSTTRQLGAFF
few,TRBJ2-7,TRBV29-1,TRBD2,TGCAGCGTAAATGGACTAGCGGGACCTTACGAGCAGTACTTC,CSVNGLAGPYEQYF
.,TRBJ1-2,TRBV4-1,TRBD1,TGCGCCAGCAGCCAAGTGGACAGGGCGGCGTATGGCTACACCTTC,CASSQVDRAAYGYTF
.,TRBJ2-3,TRBV5-1,.,TGCGCCAGCAGCACAGGACTGGATCCAGATACGCAGTATTTT,CASSTGLDPDTQYF
.,TRBJ2-1,TRBV11-2,TRBD2,TGTGCCAGCAGCCTTCGAATGGAGTCTAGCGGGCCCAATGAGCAGTTCTTC,CASSLRMESSGPNEQFF
.,TRBJ2-4,TRBV5-1,.,TGCGCCAGCAGCTTAGGACAGAGGGTCGACATTCAGTACTTC,CASSLGQRVDIQYF
few,TRBJ1-2,TRBV4-1,.,TGCGCCAGCAGCCAGGAAGAACAGATTTCTAACTATGGCTACACCTTC,CASSQEEQISNYGYTF
.,TRBJ2-2,TRBV6-6,TRBD1,TGTGCCAGCAGTCTTGGACAGGGCACCACCGGGGAGCTGTTTTTT,CASSLGQGTTGELFF
few,TRBJ2-6,TRBV29-1,.,TGCAGCGTTGAAGGGTCTGGGGCCAACGTCCTGACTTTC,CSVEGSGANVLTF
.,TRBJ2-3,TRBV14,.,TGTGCCAGCAGCCAAGTAAGGGGCTGGACAGATACGCAGTATTTT,CASSQVRGWTDTQYF
.,TRBJ1-2,TRBV27,TRBD1,TGTGCCAGCCGAGTCGGGACAGGGCACTATGGCTACACCTTC,CASRVGTGHYGYTF
.,TRBJ1-2,TRBV9,.,TGTGCCAGCAGCGTAGCGAAAGAAGGGCCGGACTATGGCTACACCTTC,CASSVAKEGPDYGYTF
.,TRBJ1-2,TRBV25-1,.,TGTGCCAGCAGTGAATTGGGCTCATCTAACTATGGCTACACCTTC,CASSELGSSNYGYTF
.,TRBJ1-5,TRBV7-9,.,TGTGCCAGCAGCTTTATAGGGATGGGAGGGTTCAATCAGCCCCAGCATTTT,CASSFIGMGGFNQPQHF
once,TRBJ2-7,TRBV27,TRBD1,TGTGCCAGCAGGGGACAGGGGCTCTACGAGCAGTACTTC,CASRGQGLYEQYF
.,TRBJ1-1,TRBV5-1,.,TGCGCCAGCAGTTCGGTTCAATCTGTGGTAGGGACTGAAGCTTTCTTT,CASSSVQSVVGTEAFF
.,TRBJ2-7,TRBV6-1,.,TGTGCCAGCAGTGAACAGTTTTTCCTTCCCTACGAGCAGTACTTC,CASSEQFFLPYEQYF
.,TRBJ2-1,TRBV7-8,TRBD2,TGTGCCAGCAGCCCCGGACTAGCGGGGGGGATGGGGTTCTTC,CASSPGLAGGMGFF
.,TRBJ2-7,TRBV14,.,TGTGCCAGCAGCCAAGGTCCAGGGATGTTGGGCTACGAGCAGTACTTC,CASSQGPGMLGYEQYF
.,TRBJ1-4,TRBV28,.,TGTGCCAGCAGCCTAGGCACCCCGGGGTGGTCTATTTCGAGAAAGACTAATGAAAAACTGTTTTTT,CASSLGTPGWSISRKTNEKLFF
.,TRBJ2-1,TRBV28,.,TGTGCCAGCACCAGACCGGGAGAGCAGTTCTTC,CASTRPGEQFF
.,TRBJ2-5,TRBV2,.,TGTGCCAGCAGTCCCCGAAATATTGGGGGGGAGACCCAGTACTTC,CASSPRNIGGETQYF
.,TRBJ2-5,TRBV5-4,TRBD2,TGTGCCAGCAGCTCGCAGCGGGGGCAAGAGACCCAGTACTTC,CASSSQRGQETQYF
once,TRBJ1-6,TRBV5-6,TRBD1,TGTGCCAGCAGCTTAAAGGACAGGCAAATTTATAATTCACCCCTCCACTTT,CASSLKDRQIYNSPLHF
once,TRBJ2-1,TRBV10-3,TRBD2,TGTGCCATCAGTGGACTAGCTCTATACAATGAGCAGTTCTTC,CAISGLALYNEQFF
.,TRBJ1-1,TRBV19,TRBD1,TGTGCCAGTAGTATAGATTCTGGACAGGGCGAAGCTTTCTTT,CASSIDSGQGEAFF
.,TRBJ2-6,TRBV19,.,TGTGCCAGTAGTATCCCCAGGGTTAAGGCTGGGGCCAACGTCCTGACTTTC,CASSIPRVKAGANVLTF
few,TRBJ2-3,TRBV5-1,TRBD1,TGCGCCAGCAGCTCGGACAGGGAGACAGATACGCAGTATTTT,CASSSDRETDTQYF
few,TRBJ2-3,TRBV28,.,TGTGCCAGCAGTAGTGTTCAGGTTTTTTACACAGATACGCAGTATTTT,CASSSVQVFYTDTQYF
.,TRBJ1-1,TRBV6-6,.,TGTGCCAGCAGTCAAATGGGACGGAACACTGAAGCTTTCTTT,CASSQMGRNTEAFF
.,TRBJ1-4,TRBV14,.,TGTGCCAGCAGCCTCAATCCACGACCTGAAAAACTGTTTTTT,CASSLNPRPEKLFF
.,TRBJ2-3,TRBV2,.,TGTGCCAGCAGTGCGAGTCTACCCCAACCAGATACGCAGTATTTT,CASSASLPQPDTQYF
medium-sized,TRBJ1-4,TRBV5-6,.,TGTGCCAGCAGCTTGGTAGGGGGGATGACAGTCAATGAAAAACTGTTTTTT,CASSLVGGMTVNEKLFF
.,TRBJ2-2,TRBV29-1,TRBD1,TGCAGCGTTGTAGGGGGCTCCAACACCGGGGAGCTGTTTTTT,CSVVGGSNTGELFF
medium-sized,TRBJ1-2,TRBV4-2,.,TGTGCCAGCAGCCGCTCGGGGGGAGGGAATGGCTACACCTTC,CASSRSGGGNGYTF
.,TRBJ1-2,TRBV19,TRBD1,TGTGCCAGTGTTTCACGCGACAGGGTTGGCTACACCTTC,CASVSRDRVGYTF